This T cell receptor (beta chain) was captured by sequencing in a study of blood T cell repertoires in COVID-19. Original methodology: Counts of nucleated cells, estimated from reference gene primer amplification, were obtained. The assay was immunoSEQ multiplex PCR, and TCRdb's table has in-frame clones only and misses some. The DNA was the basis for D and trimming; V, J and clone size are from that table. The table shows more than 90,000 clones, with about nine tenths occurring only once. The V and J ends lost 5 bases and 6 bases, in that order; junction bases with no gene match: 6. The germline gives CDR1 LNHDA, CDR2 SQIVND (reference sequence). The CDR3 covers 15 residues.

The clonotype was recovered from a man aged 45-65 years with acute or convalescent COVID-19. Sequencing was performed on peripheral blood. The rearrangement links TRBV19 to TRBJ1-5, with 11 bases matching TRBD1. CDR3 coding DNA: TGTGCCAGTAGTCTCGGGACAGGGGGGCGTCAGCCCCAGCATTTT. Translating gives CASSLGTGGRQPQHF. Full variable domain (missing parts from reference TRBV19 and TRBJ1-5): DGGITQSPKYLFRKEGQNVTLSCEQNLNHDAMYWYRQDPGQGLRLIYYSQIVNDFQKGDIAEGYSVSREKKESFPLTVTSAQKNPTAFYLCASSLGTGGRQPQHFGDGTRLSIL.